This entry lists 26 T cell receptor beta chains sequenced from one sample in a study of blood T cells in healthy people across ages. Through a sample-barcoded 5' primer and a J-beta primer mix, a second PCR was run for roughly 6 to 11 cycles. One entry per CDR3 protein results from TCRdb running MiXCR on the 5' RACE reads. In the table there are 1.2 million to 1.5 million distinct CDR3 sequences, roughly 59% of which are singletons. The specimen was blood. The receptors here all came from a man aged 18 to 29 in good health.

The chain combines TRBV5-1 with TRBJ2-7; 7 bases align to TRBD1. The CDR3 has 14 residues. Trimming took 3 bases from V and 3 from J; bases not matched to a gene: 6. Germline V gene sequence: CDR1 SGHRS, CDR2 YFSETQ. Written as DNA, the CDR3 is TGCGCCAGCAGCTGGGACAGTCCGGGCTACGAGCAGTACTTC. This codes for CASSWDSPGYEQYF.

This clonotype showed up many times. The junction differs from germline at one of its ends, possibly a read error. The rearrangement links TRBV4-1 to TRBJ2-7; TRBD2 agrees at 11 bases. The CDR3 is 14 amino acids. CDR1 is MGHRA, CDR2 YSYEKL, per germline. The CDR3 loop reads CASSQGTSGYEQYF. CDR3 nucleotides: TGTGCCAGCAGCCAAGGGACTAGCGGCTACGAGCAGTACTTC.

V and J are TRBV27 and TRBJ1-2; TRBD1 might be the D (5 bases). The CDR3 runs 14 residues. Trimming cost V 1 base and J 6 bases, with 12 bases left between them. Germline-derived CDR1 and CDR2 are MNHEY and SMNVEV (reference sequence). CDR3 sequence reads: CASSLLGAPNGYTF. The CDR3 DNA follows: TGTGCCAGCAGTTTATTAGGGGCCCCAAATGGCTACACCTTC.

The J gene is TRBJ2-5, the V gene TRBV15; D not certain. V gave up 1 base and J gave up 2 bases, with 8 bases separating them. Looked up from germline, CDR1 is LNHNV and CDR2 is YYDKDF (reference sequence). CDR3 size: 14 residues. CDR3 sequence: CATSRANLQETQYF. The CDR3 nucleotides are TGTGCCACCAGCAGAGCCAACCTGCAAGAGACCCAGTACTTC. Complete variable domain (other parts from reference TRBV15 and TRBJ2-5): DAMVIQNPRYQVTQFGKPVTLSCSQTLNHNVMYWYQQKSSQAPKLLFHYYDKDFNNEADTPDNFQSRRPNTSFCFLDIRSPGLGDTAMYLCATSRANLQETQYFGPGTRLLVL.

In this sample, this clonotype turned up a few times. J is TRBJ2-1 and V is TRBV7-2; a weak D match, TRBD2 (5 bases). This CDR3 has 16 residues. With 6 bases removed from V and 2 bases from J, the gap between germline ends came to 17 bases. Germline V gene lookup returns CDR1 SGHTA and CDR2 FQGNSA. As DNA, the CDR3 is TGTGCCAGCAGAGGGCTAGCCGCAAAACCCTACAATGAGCAGTTCTTC. This encodes CASRGLAAKPYNEQFF.

This sequence joins TRBV7-9 and TRBJ2-7; D ambiguous. The V gene's germline CDR1 is SEHNR and CDR2 FQNEAQ (reference sequence). V was cut by 5 bases and J by 6 bases, with 8 bases left in between. The CDR3 extends over 11 amino acids. CDR3 nucleotides: TGTGCCAGCAGCCCGATTCGCGAGCAGTACTTC. This encodes CASSPIREQYF.

The J gene is TRBJ2-7, the V gene TRBV29-1; TRBD1 agrees at 7 bases. Per germline, CDR1 SQVTM and CDR2 ANQGSEA. CDR3 length equals 13 residues. Trimming took 7 bases from V and 6 from J; bases not matched to a gene: 12. The CDR3 nucleotides are TGCAGCGGTGGACAGGTGGGTTTTTCCGAGCAGTACTTC. Amino acids: CSGGQVGFSEQYF.

Turning to this clonotype: The junction and the germline gene differ at one end; a read error may be behind it. The chain combines TRBV6-2 or TRBV6-3 with TRBJ2-6; D unclear. Germline CDR1 MNHEY, CDR2 SVGEGT. The length of the CDR3 is 14 residues. The CDR3 DNA sequence: TGTGCCGGCAGTTGGACCCCTGGGGCCAACGTCCTGACTTTC. Amino acids: CAGSWTPGANVLTF.

The chain joins TRBV15 to TRBJ2-2; no clear D gene. The CDR3 runs 14 residues. Germline V lookup: CDR1 LNHNV, CDR2 YYDKDF (reference sequence). The V gene lost 0 bases and the J gene lost 3 bases, with 5 bases spanning the gap. The CDR3 nucleotides read TGTGCCACCAGCAGAGATCCCTACACCGGGGAGCTGTTTTTT. Translated, it gives CATSRDPYTGELFF.

The CDR3 here is CASSFDSVQYF. Here the CDR3 DNA reads TGTGCCAGCAGCTTCGATAGCGTGCAGTACTTC. This rearrangement joins TRBV6-6 to TRBJ2-4; TRBD2 might be the D (5 bases). Trimming removed 6 bases at V and 13 bases at J, with 13 bases between. CDR3 length: 11 amino acids. The germline V gene encodes CDR1 MNHNY and CDR2 SVGAGI (reference sequence).

This clonotype was seen repeatedly, ten times or more. The V gene is TRBV20-1, the J gene TRBJ2-6; D not certain. This CDR3 contains 14 residues. V was cut by 6 bases and J by 4 bases, with 13 bases left in between. Germline V gene sequence: CDR1 DFQATT, CDR2 SNEGSKA (reference sequence). The CDR3 DNA reads TGCAGTGCCAGCCGAGTGGCGGGGGCCAACGTCCTGACTTTC. Translation gives CSASRVAGANVLTF.

The chain employs TRBV7-9 and TRBJ2-4, with TRBD2 matching over 10 bases. The DNA end is a closer match to TRBJ2-7, so the J assignment may be wrong. CDR1 and CDR2 (germline): SEHNR, FQNEAQ (reference sequence). CDR3 length: 16 amino acids. This CDR3 is CASSLALGTSDYEQYF. Here the CDR3 DNA reads TGTGCCAGCAGCTTAGCCCTCGGGACTAGCGACTACGAGCAGTACTTC.

Here the CDR3 DNA reads TGCAGTGCTAGATTGTCGGAGACCCAGTACTTC. It specifies CSARLSETQYF. J is TRBJ2-5 and V is TRBV20-1, with D unclear. Germline V CDR1 and CDR2: DFQATT, SNEGSKA (reference sequence). The CDR3 has 11 residues. The V end lost 2 bases, the J end lost 5 bases, and 6 bases lay between the germline ends.

The chain is built from TRBV6-1 and TRBJ1-4; 7 bases line up with TRBD1. With 7 bases clipped from V and 6 bases from J, the junction kept 8 bases outside the gene matches. This CDR3 spans 14 amino acids. CDR1 is MNHNS and CDR2 is SASEGT in the germline V gene. CDR3 nucleotides: TGTGCCAGCATTCAAGGGGGCGCGGATGAAAAACTGTTTTTT. Protein: CASIQGGADEKLFF.

This clonotype was observed a few times. The rearrangement links TRBV2 to TRBJ1-2, with D uncertain. V lost 8 bases to trimming and J lost 2 bases, with 15 bases between them. CDR1 and CDR2 (germline): SNHLY, FYNNEI. The CDR3 covers 14 residues. The CDR3 region is CASGGPASNYGYTF. Here the CDR3 DNA reads TGTGCCAGCGGTGGACCAGCTTCGAACTATGGCTACACCTTC.

J is TRBJ1-1 and V is TRBV29-1, with D hard to call. Looked up from germline, CDR1 is SQVTM and CDR2 is ANQGSEA. The CDR3 length is 12 residues. V was shortened by 5 bases and J by 0 bases, with 7 bases between the two germline ends. CDR3 nucleotides: TGCAGCGTTCACTACATGAACACTGAAGCTTTCTTT. It translates to CSVHYMNTEAFF.

The chain joins TRBV5-1 to TRBJ1-1, with 7 bases lining up with TRBD1. From germline, CDR1 is SGHRS and CDR2 YFSETQ. The V and J ends lost 2 bases and 8 bases, in that order; junction bases with no gene match: 12. The CDR3 covers 15 residues. This chain's CDR3 is CASSFRGGTAEEAFF. The CDR3 coding sequence is TGCGCCAGCAGCTTCCGAGGGGGGACAGCAGAAGAAGCTTTCTTT.

This clonotype was detected a few times. The chain combines TRBV13 with TRBJ1-2; D uncertain. This CDR3 has 15 residues. V shed 0 bases and J shed 8 bases, with 16 bases lying between them. CDR1 PRHDT and CDR2 FYEKMQ come from the germline V gene (reference sequence). In nucleotides, the CDR3 is TGTGCCAGCAGCTTAGGCCGATCTGTCGAAGGCGGCTACACCTTC. Its protein is CASSLGRSVEGGYTF.

This clonotype was recorded a few times. This chain uses TRBV12-3 or TRBV12-4 with TRBJ2-1; 9 bases line up with TRBD2. This CDR3 has 15 amino acids. Trimming took 7 bases from V and 7 from J; bases not matched to a gene: 11. The CDR3, as DNA: TGTGCCAGCAATCCGTTGGCTAGCGGGATAAATGAGCAGTTCTTC. Its translation: CASNPLASGINEQFF.

CDR3: CSAGTGSRRETQYF. CDR3 coding DNA: TGCAGTGCTGGGACAGGCTCTAGGCGGGAGACCCAGTACTTC. V usage is TRBV20-1 and J usage is TRBJ2-5; 8 bases agree with TRBD1. J lost 5 bases, V lost 5 bases, and 10 bases had no gene match. The CDR3 sequence is 14 residues long. The V gene's germline CDR1 is DFQATT and CDR2 SNEGSKA (reference sequence).

The gene calls are TRBV20-1 and TRBJ2-2; possible D gene TRBD2, 6 bases. This CDR3 spans 15 amino acids. V was cut by 0 bases and J by 5 bases, with 13 bases left in between. Germline values: CDR1 DFQATT, CDR2 SNEGSKA (reference sequence). The CDR3, as DNA: TGCAGTGCTAGAGATCCCGGGGGAGCAACCGGGGAGCTGTTTTTT. This encodes CSARDPGGATGELFF.

This clonotype was recorded only once. This rearrangement joins TRBV29-1 to TRBJ1-2; perhaps TRBD1 as D (5 bases). With 6 bases removed from V and 0 bases from J, the gap between germline ends came to 8 bases. Per germline, CDR1 SQVTM and CDR2 ANQGSEA. CDR3 length equals 12 residues. Here the CDR3 reads CSVTVPNYGYTF. In nucleotides, the CDR3 is TGCAGCGTGACAGTCCCTAACTATGGCTACACCTTC.

The V gene is TRBV5-1, the J gene TRBJ2-5; TRBD1 aligns across 7 bases. This CDR3 is built from 15 residues. Germline lookup yields CDR1 SGHRS and CDR2 YFSETQ. V lost 5 bases to trimming and J lost 2 bases; unmatched junction nucleotides: 9. The CDR3 region is CASSSIPGQQETQYF. The CDR3 DNA reads TGCGCCAGCAGTTCAATACCGGGACAGCAAGAGACCCAGTACTTC.

The CDR3 loop is CASSHRDISYNEQFF. Written as DNA, the CDR3 is TGTGCCAGCAGCCATCGGGACATCTCATACAATGAGCAGTTCTTC. The chain has TRBV14 and TRBJ2-1; possibly TRBD1 for D (6 bases). The V gene lost 3 bases and the J gene lost 4 bases, with 13 bases spanning the gap. The CDR3 is 15 amino acids. Germline CDR1 reads SGHDN; CDR2 reads FVKESK.

The chain employs TRBV3-1 and TRBJ1-2; D perhaps matches TRBD1 (5 bases). This CDR3 has 15 amino acids. With 5 bases removed from V and 4 bases from J, the gap between germline ends came to 17 bases. CDR1 is LGHDT, CDR2 YNNKEL, per germline (reference sequence). The CDR3 DNA reads as TGTGCCAGCAGCAGACTAGAAGGGGAAAGCTATGGCTACACCTTC. Translated, it gives CASSRLEGESYGYTF.

V gene TRBV20-1 combines with J gene TRBJ2-3, with D hard to call. With 0 bases removed from V and 0 bases from J, the gap between germline ends came to 10 bases. There are 15 residues in the CDR3. CDR1 is DFQATT, CDR2 SNEGSKA, per germline (reference sequence). CDR3 sequence: CSAREVAASTDTQYF. Written as DNA, the CDR3 is TGCAGTGCTAGAGAAGTCGCGGCTAGCACAGATACGCAGTATTTT.